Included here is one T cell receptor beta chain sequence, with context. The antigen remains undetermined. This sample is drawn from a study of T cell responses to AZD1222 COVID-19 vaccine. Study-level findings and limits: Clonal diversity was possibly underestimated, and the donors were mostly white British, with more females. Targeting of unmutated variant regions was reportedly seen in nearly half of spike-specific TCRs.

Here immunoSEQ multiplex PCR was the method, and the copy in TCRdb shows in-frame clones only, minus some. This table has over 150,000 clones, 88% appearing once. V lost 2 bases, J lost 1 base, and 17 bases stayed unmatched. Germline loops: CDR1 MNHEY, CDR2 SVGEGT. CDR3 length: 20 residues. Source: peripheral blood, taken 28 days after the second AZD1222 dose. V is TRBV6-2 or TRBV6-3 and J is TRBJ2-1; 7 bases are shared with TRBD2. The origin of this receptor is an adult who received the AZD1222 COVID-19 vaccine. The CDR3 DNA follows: TGTGCCAGCAGTTACCTTGGGGTAGCGGGCCTCCTGATTTCCTACAATGAGCAGTTCTTC. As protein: CASSYLGVAGLLISYNEQFF.